This record looks at one TCR beta chain sequence and its context. Its antigen is unidentified. The data derive from a study of shared clonotypes between healthy human individuals. Whole-study context: Researchers assigned three CD4 naive, three CD4 memory, two CD8 naive and one CD8 memory plate to each donor.

Germline CDR1 is SGHTA and CDR2 is FQGNSA. V was clipped by 3 bases and J by 4 bases; unmatched bases: 6. CDR3 size: 15 residues. Study outcomes and limitations: Rarefaction indicated that sorted-subset sequencing remained incomplete although depth was large. An anticipated effect of sequencing depth on clonotype sharing among donors was recognized. Genetic and exposure-history diversity was limited by the few donors.

The method was immunoSEQ multiplex PCR; TCRdb's version includes in-frame clones alone and lacks a portion of them. This table holds hundreds of thousands of clones, under 80% found once. The J gene is TRBJ1-2, the V gene TRBV7-2; 9 positions agree with TRBD1. This clonotype was sampled from a woman aged 30 to 39 in good health. Source material: memory CD4+ T cells sorted from blood. Sample subset: CD45RA-negative fraction. The chain's CDR3 is CASSFLGQGIYGYTF. CDR3 bases: TGTGCCAGCAGCTTCCTGGGACAGGGCATCTATGGCTACACCTTC.